The TCR beta chain under discussion was sequenced for a study of T cells after yellow fever vaccination. One entry per CDR3 protein, called by TCRdb with MiXCR from the 5' RACE reads. The sample gives 310,000 or so distinct CDR3 sequences, 6.8% of which show up once; roughly a sixth is in the top ten. Regarding the study as a whole: Abundant bulk-derived clonotypes could contaminate FACS-sorted repertoires.

A note on this clonotype: Its antigen is still unknown.

The clonotype comes from a man aged 18 to 35 who received the YFV17D yellow fever vaccine. The sequencing used PBMCs, collected roughly 47 days after the first yellow fever vaccination.

This CDR3 reads CASSFTGGGDEKLFF. The CDR3 DNA reads TGCGCCAGCAGCTTTACAGGGGGCGGAGATGAAAAACTGTTTTTT. This chain connects TRBV5-1 to TRBJ1-4; 9 bases agree with TRBD1. The CDR3 has 15 amino acids. The V and J ends lost 2 bases and 6 bases, in that order; junction bases with no gene match: 5. The germline gives CDR1 SGHRS, CDR2 YFSETQ.